These T cell receptor beta chains were read from a single sample in a study of shared clonotypes between healthy human individuals. Sequenced by immunoSEQ multiplex PCR; TCRdb stores in-frame clones only, minus some. This sample has roughly 640,000 clones; about 97% occur once, and the top ten carry approximately 0.057%. The sample consisted of naive CD4+ T cells sorted from blood. The origin of the receptors is a woman in her 30s in good health. Both conserved end residues are trimmed from each CDR3.

J: TRBJ2-3
V: TRBV19
CDR3: ASSMSHFTDTQY

J: TRBJ1-4
V: TRBV19
CDR3: ASSNRDMGKLF

J: TRBJ1-1
V: TRBV5-4
CDR3: ASSLGGSATPYTEAF

J: .
V: TRBV5-1
CDR3: ASSLQGMGYEQY

J: TRBJ2-7
V: TRBV14
CDR3: ASSGRSSGSFSYEQY

J: TRBJ2-1
V: TRBV5-1
CDR3: ASSLGGSPAYNEQF

J: TRBJ2-5
V: TRBV30
CDR3: AWSPQQETQY

J: TRBJ2-1
V: TRBV7-2
CDR3: ASSLARGSSEQF

J: TRBJ2-4
V: TRBV11-2
CDR3: ASSLVKAGGIQY

J: TRBJ2-7
V: TRBV11-2
CDR3: ASSLVTGSYEQY

J: TRBJ1-1
V: TRBV29-1
CDR3: SVRQGPNTEAF

J: TRBJ2-7
V: TRBV5-1
CDR3: ASSLAVGRAGYEQY

J: TRBJ1-1
V: TRBV29-1
CDR3: SARDREAF

J: TRBJ2-7
V: TRBV7-3
CDR3: ASSWLEGRSSYEQY

J: TRBJ1-3
V: TRBV4-1
CDR3: ASSQVGVSANTIY

J: TRBJ2-1
V: TRBV28
CDR3: ASSFSGRTSNEQF

J: TRBJ2-1
V: TRBV2
CDR3: ASRGGGNEQF

J: TRBJ2-1
V: TRBV10-3
CDR3: ATRGARSSYNEQF

J: TRBJ2-7
V: TRBV5-1
CDR3: ASARADRTYEQY

J: TRBJ2-3
V: TRBV7-2
CDR3: ASSLWAGGRLHTQY